A single sample gave rise to the 4 T cell receptor beta chains below, sequenced in a study of blood T cell repertoires in COVID-19. The method was immunoSEQ multiplex PCR; TCRdb's version includes in-frame clones alone and lacks a portion of them. The sample shows 95,000 to 110,000 clones, about three quarters of them seen only once. The sequencing input was peripheral blood. Source of these receptors: a man aged 70-80 years with acute or convalescent COVID-19.

The gene calls are TRBV5-1 and TRBJ1-1, with D perhaps TRBD1 (6 bases). Between the trimmed V and J ends, which lost 1 base and 5 bases, there was a span of 15 bases. The CDR3 is made up of 15 amino acids. CDR1 is SGHRS and CDR2 is YFSETQ in the germline V gene. The CDR3 DNA sequence: TGCGCCAGCAGCTTGTTACAGGGAGGGGGAACTGAAGCTTTCTTT. It encodes CASSLLQGGGTEAFF.

The rearrangement links TRBV6-5 to TRBJ1-4, with D uncertain. This CDR3 has 14 residues. Trimming cost V 6 bases and J 8 bases, with 16 bases left between them. Germline CDR1 is MNHEY and CDR2 is SVGAGI. For the CDR3, the DNA is TGTGCCAGCAGCCACGGCCTATTGGAGGAAAAACTGTTTTTT. As protein: CASSHGLLEEKLFF.

This clone was seen more than once but under ten times. V is TRBV19 and J is TRBJ1-1; 7 positions agree with TRBD1. The V segment lost 9 bases and the J segment 3 bases; nucleotides outside the gene matches: 7. CDR1 and CDR2 from the germline V gene are LNHDA and SQIVND (reference sequence). There are 13 residues in the CDR3. CDR3 DNA: TGTGCCAGCCAGTCCCAGGGGGACACTGAAGCTTTCTTT. Encoded protein: CASQSQGDTEAFF.

V is TRBV18 and J is TRBJ2-7, with D perhaps TRBD2 (6 bases). This CDR3 has 14 amino acids. V lost 0 bases, J lost 0 bases, and 6 bases lay in between. Germline-derived CDR1 and CDR2 are KGHSH and LQKENI. CDR3 amino acids: CASSPPTSSYEQYF. The CDR3 nucleotides are TGTGCCAGCTCACCACCGACTAGCTCCTACGAGCAGTACTTC.